The clone carrying this T cell receptor beta chain showed up many times. Antigen unknown. This CDR3 is 12 amino acids long. Per the germline V gene, CDR1 is SGHTA and CDR2 is FQGNSA. The V gene lost 5 bases and the J gene lost 2 bases, with 6 bases spanning the gap. TCRdb re-analysed the reads in MiXCR, keeping a single row per CDR3 protein. Here the sample spans about 700,000 distinct CDR3 sequences, around a third being singletons. The sample belongs to a study of T cell repertoires in cytomegalovirus infection. Study outcomes and limitations: CMV carriers with the relevant HLA were identified by cumulative public TCR beta family frequency.

Sequencing used cultured PBMCs, obtained from culture after CMV antigen stimulation. This chain uses TRBV7-2 with TRBJ2-5, with D perhaps matching TRBD2 (6 bases). The TCR comes from a human donor in good health (CMV status not recorded). Some clones in this sample may be carry-over from other donors' samples. CDR3 coding DNA: TGTGCCAGCAGCGCGGGGCAAGAGACCCAGTACTTC. Translation: CASSAGQETQYF.